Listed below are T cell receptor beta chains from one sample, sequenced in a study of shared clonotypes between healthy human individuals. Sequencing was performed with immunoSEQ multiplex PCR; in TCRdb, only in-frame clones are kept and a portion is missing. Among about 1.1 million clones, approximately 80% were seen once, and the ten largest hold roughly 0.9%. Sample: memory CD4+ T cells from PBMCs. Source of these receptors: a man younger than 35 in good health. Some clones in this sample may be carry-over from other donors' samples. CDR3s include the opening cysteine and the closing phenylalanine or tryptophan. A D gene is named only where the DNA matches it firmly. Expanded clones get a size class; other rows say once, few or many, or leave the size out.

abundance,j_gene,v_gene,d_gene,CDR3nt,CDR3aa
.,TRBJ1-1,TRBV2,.,TGTGCCAGCAAGCTAGGGGGTAACACTGAAGCTTTCTTT,CASKLGGNTEAFF
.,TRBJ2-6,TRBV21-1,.,TGTGCCAGCAGCAAAGGCTTACAGGGAAGAGACGCCGGGGCCAACGTCCTGACTTTC,CASSKGLQGRDAGANVLTF
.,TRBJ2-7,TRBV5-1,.,TGCGCCAGCAGCTTGGGCGGGGTAAGCTCCTACGAGCAGTACTTC,CASSLGGVSSYEQYF
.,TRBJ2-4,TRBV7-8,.,TGTGCCAGCAACGACGGCAGAGGGGGGCACAAAAACATTCAGTACTTC,CASNDGRGGHKNIQYF
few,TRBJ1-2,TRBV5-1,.,TGCGCCAGCAGCCCCGTTGGGGATAACTATGGCTACACCTTC,CASSPVGDNYGYTF
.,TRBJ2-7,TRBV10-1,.,TGCGCCAGCAGCCAACCGGACAGCTACGAGCAGTACTTC,CASSQPDSYEQYF
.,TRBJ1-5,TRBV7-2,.,TGTGCCGGGGGGAGCAATCAGCCCCAGCATTTT,CAGGSNQPQHF
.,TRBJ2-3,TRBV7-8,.,TGTGCCAGCAGCACGGGGACGACAGATACGCAGTATTTT,CASSTGTTDTQYF
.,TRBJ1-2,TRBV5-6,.,TGTGCCAGCAGCTTTGCGGGGCAGGTCAACTATGGCTACACCTTC,CASSFAGQVNYGYTF
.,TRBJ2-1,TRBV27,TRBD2,TGTGCCAGCAGTTTAGCGGGAGGGGTTGAGCAGTTCTTC,CASSLAGGVEQFF
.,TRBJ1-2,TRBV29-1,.,TGCAGCGTTGATCAACCGGGACTACTTAACTATGGCTACACCTTC,CSVDQPGLLNYGYTF
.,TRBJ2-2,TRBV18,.,TGTGCCAGCTCACCGTACGCACAGCTCCCCACCGGGGAGCTGTTTTTT,CASSPYAQLPTGELFF
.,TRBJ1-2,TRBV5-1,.,TGCGCCAGCAGCTTGAACTCGGGCTACACCTTC,CASSLNSGYTF
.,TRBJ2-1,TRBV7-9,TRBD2,TGTGCCAGCAGCCCGGGACTAGCGGGGGACAATGAGCAGTTCTTC,CASSPGLAGDNEQFF
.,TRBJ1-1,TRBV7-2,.,TGTGCCAGCAGCTCCGATTCGGGGGGCACTGAAGCTTTCTTT,CASSSDSGGTEAFF
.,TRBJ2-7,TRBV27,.,TGTGCCAGCAGTTTACAGGGTCTCGGGGCCTACGAGCAGTACTTC,CASSLQGLGAYEQYF
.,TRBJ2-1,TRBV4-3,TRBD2,TGCGCCAGCAGCCAAGATGGGTCGGGAGGGCCGGCCTACAATGAGCAGTTCTTC,CASSQDGSGGPAYNEQFF
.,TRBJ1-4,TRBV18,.,TGTGCCAGCTCACGCTCGAGGGCCTCAACTAATGAAAAACTGTTTTTT,CASSRSRASTNEKLFF
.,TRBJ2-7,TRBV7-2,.,TGTGCCAGCAGCTTAGCTCGCAGGTTCAACGACGAGCAGTACTTC,CASSLARRFNDEQYF
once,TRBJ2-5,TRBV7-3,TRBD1,TGTGCCAGCAGCCGGGACAGGGAAGAGACCCAGTACTTC,CASSRDREETQYF
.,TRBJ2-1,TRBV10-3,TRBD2,TGTGCCATCAGTGCAACGGGAGGGCCAAGGGAGCAGTTCTTC,CAISATGGPREQFF
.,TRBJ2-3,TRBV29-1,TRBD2,TGCAGCGTTGAAGAGGGTCGGGGGGTGTATACGCAGTATTTT,CSVEEGRGVYTQYF
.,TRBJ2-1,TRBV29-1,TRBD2,TGCAGCGTAACCGGGACTAGCGAATACAATGAGCAGTTCTTC,CSVTGTSEYNEQFF
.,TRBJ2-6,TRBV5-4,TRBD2,TGTGCCAGCAGCTTGTCGGCGGGAGCGCGCTCTGGGGCCAACGTCCTGACTTTC,CASSLSAGARSGANVLTF
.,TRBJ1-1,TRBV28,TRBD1,TGTGCCAGCACGACCTCACGTTACGACAGGGGGTGGACTGAAGCTTTCTTT,CASTTSRYDRGWTEAFF
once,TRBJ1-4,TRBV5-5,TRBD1,TGTGCCAGCAGCTTGGGGGGACAGGGAGGGAAACTGTTTTTT,CASSLGGQGGKLFF
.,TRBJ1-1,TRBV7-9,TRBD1,TGTGCCAGCAGGCTTATGGGACAGGAAGCTTTCTTT,CASRLMGQEAFF
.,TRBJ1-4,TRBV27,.,TGTGCCACCCCACAGGATGAAAAACTGTTTTTT,CATPQDEKLFF
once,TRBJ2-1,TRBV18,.,TGTGCCAGCTCACCACCGGGAGTGTCCTACAATGAGCAGTTCTTC,CASSPPGVSYNEQFF
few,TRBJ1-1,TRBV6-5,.,TGTGCCAGCAGTTCGGAGTTAGGGTGGACTGAAGCTTTCTTT,CASSSELGWTEAFF
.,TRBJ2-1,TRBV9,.,TGTGCCAGCAGCAACAGTGGGGACAATGAGCAGTTCTTC,CASSNSGDNEQFF
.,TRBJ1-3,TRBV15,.,TGTGCCACCAGCAGAGGATGGAACTCTGGAAACACCATATATTTT,CATSRGWNSGNTIYF
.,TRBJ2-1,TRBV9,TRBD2,TGTGCCAGCAGCGCGTCTAGCGGGAGGGCCAGTGGCTCCTACAATGAGCAGTTCTTC,CASSASSGRASGSYNEQFF
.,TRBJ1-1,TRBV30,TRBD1,TGTGCCTGGAGGGACCGGGACAGGAACACTGAAGCTTCCTTT,CAWRDRDRNTEASF
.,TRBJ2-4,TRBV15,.,TGTGCCACCAGCTCTGCAGGAGCATCCAAAAACATTCAGTACTTC,CATSSAGASKNIQYF
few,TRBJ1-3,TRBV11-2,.,TGTGCCAGCAGCTTTTCTAACTCTGGAAACACCATATATTTT,CASSFSNSGNTIYF
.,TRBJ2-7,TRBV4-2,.,TGTGCCAGCAGCCGAAGCGAGTCCTCCTCCTACGAGCAGTACTTC,CASSRSESSSYEQYF
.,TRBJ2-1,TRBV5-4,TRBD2,TGTGCCAGCAGCTCGTTTGGAGTATTGACTAGCGGTAGCTACAATGAGCAGTTCTTC,CASSSFGVLTSGSYNEQFF
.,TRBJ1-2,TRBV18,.,TGTGCCAGCTCACCAACGGGACAAGGCTATGGCTACACCTTC,CASSPTGQGYGYTF
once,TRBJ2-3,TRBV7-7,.,TGTGCCAGCAGCTTAAGGCCGTTGGGATCGGTGGGTTTTGATACGCAGTATTTT,CASSLRPLGSVGFDTQYF
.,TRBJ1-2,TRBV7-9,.,TGTGCCAGCAGCGGGGTTACCTATGGCTACACCTTC,CASSGVTYGYTF
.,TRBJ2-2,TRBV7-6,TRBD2,TGTGCCAGCAGCTTAGGGACTAGCGGGAGGGCCACCGGGGAGCTGTTTTTT,CASSLGTSGRATGELFF
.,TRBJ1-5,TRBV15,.,TGTGCCACCAGCAGAGATCTGGATGAATCAGCGGCCCAGCATTTT,CATSRDLDESAAQHF
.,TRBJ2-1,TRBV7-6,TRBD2,TGTGCCAGCAGCCCGACTAGCTATACGGGAGAGCAGTTCTTC,CASSPTSYTGEQFF
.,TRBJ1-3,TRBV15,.,TGTGCCACCAGCAGAGATCGGGTCTCAGCGGCCCCCACCATATATTTT,CATSRDRVSAAPTIYF
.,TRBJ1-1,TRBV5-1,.,TGCGCCAGCAGCGTGCAGGGTTCGACTGAAGCTTTCTTT,CASSVQGSTEAFF
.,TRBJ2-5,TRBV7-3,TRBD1,TGTGCCAGCAGCTTAACGGGACAGGGGAGCCAAGAGACCCAGTACTTC,CASSLTGQGSQETQYF
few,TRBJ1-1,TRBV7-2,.,TGTGCCAGCAGCTTCGCGGAGAACACTGAAGCTTTCTTT,CASSFAENTEAFF
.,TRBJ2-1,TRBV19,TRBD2,TGTGCCAGTAGTCCCTCGCCAGCGGGAGGGCCTTATGCGTATGAGCAGTTCTTC,CASSPSPAGGPYAYEQFF
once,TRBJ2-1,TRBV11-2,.,TGTGCCAGCAGCTTATACTACTCCTACAATGAGCAGTTCTTC,CASSLYYSYNEQFF
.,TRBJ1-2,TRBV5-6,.,TGTGCCAGCAGCCCGTCAGGGGACTATGGCTACACCTTC,CASSPSGDYGYTF
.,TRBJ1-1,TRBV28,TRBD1,TGTGCCAGCAGTGCCCCTCGGGACAGGGCGAGACGGACTGAAGCTTTCTTT,CASSAPRDRARRTEAFF
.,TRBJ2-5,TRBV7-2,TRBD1,TGTGCCAGCAGCTCTACTGCAGGGGGCACAGGAGAGACCCAGTACTTC,CASSSTAGGTGETQYF
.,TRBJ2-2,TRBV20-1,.,TGCAGTGCTCAGTTGGCCGGGGAGCTGTTTTTT,CSAQLAGELFF
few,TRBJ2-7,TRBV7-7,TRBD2,TGTGCCAGCAGCTTAAGAGCGGGAGGGTTCTACGAGCAGTACTTC,CASSLRAGGFYEQYF